This is a list of T cell receptor beta chains from one sample in a study of type 1 regulatory T cells. TCRdb ran MiXCR on the reads and lists one entry per CDR3 protein. There are 60,000 to 70,000 distinct CDR3 sequences in the sample; about 62% occur only once, and about 8% lies in the top ten. The antigens of these receptors remain unknown. What was sequenced was cultured T cells, either the whole culture or a sorted T cell fraction (not recorded which). The origin of the receptors is a human donor in good health. CDR3s include the opening cysteine and the closing phenylalanine or tryptophan. D genes are given only for firm matches. For some rows the clone size is stated as once, few or many, or as a class when expanded; others skip it.

D: .
J: TRBJ2-7
V: TRBV6-5
size: .
DNA: TGTGCCAGCAGTAAAGGAAGACCGCCTTACGACTCCTACGAGCAGTACTTC
CDR3: CASSKGRPPYDSYEQYF

D: .
J: TRBJ2-2
V: TRBV14
size: once
DNA: TGTGCCAGCAGCCAAGATCCCACTCTATCTGGGGAGCTGTTTTTT
CDR3: CASSQDPTLSGELFF

D: .
J: TRBJ1-1
V: TRBV20-1
size: few
DNA: TGCAGTGCTAGAGTTTCGGGTAGCACGGACACTGAAGCTTTCTTT
CDR3: CSARVSGSTDTEAFF

D: .
J: TRBJ2-5
V: TRBV6-1
size: few
DNA: TGTGCCAGCGCCAGACAGTCGGGGGTAGAGACCCAGTACTTC
CDR3: CASARQSGVETQYF

D: .
J: TRBJ2-1
V: TRBV7-8
size: .
DNA: TGTGCCAGCAGCCGGATGCTCGGATGGCGGGGCAAAAACAATGAGCAGTTCTTC
CDR3: CASSRMLGWRGKNNEQFF

D: TRBD1
J: TRBJ2-3
V: TRBV20-1
size: .
DNA: TGCAGTGCTGGAATAGACGGGACAGCTTCAGATACGCAGTATTTT
CDR3: CSAGIDGTASDTQYF

D: .
J: TRBJ2-3
V: TRBV7-2
size: .
DNA: TGTGCCAGCAGCTTAATCGGGAATACGCAGTATTTT
CDR3: CASSLIGNTQYF

D: .
J: TRBJ1-5
V: TRBV6-1
size: .
DNA: TGTGCCAGCAGCGCGGGGGGCAGGGCCAATCAGCCCCAGCATTTT
CDR3: CASSAGGRANQPQHF

D: TRBD1
J: TRBJ1-1
V: TRBV18
size: .
DNA: TGTGCCAGCTCGCCGGCAGGGGGCCTCGGCACTGAAGCTTTCTTT
CDR3: CASSPAGGLGTEAFF

D: .
J: TRBJ2-7
V: TRBV12-3/TRBV12-4
size: .
DNA: TGTGCCAGCAGAGACCAACGTCGCCTCGGGTACGAGCAGTACTTC
CDR3: CASRDQRRLGYEQYF

D: TRBD2
J: TRBJ2-1
V: TRBV7-2
size: .
DNA: TGTGCCAGCAGCTTAGTCTTAGCGGGAGGTGGTTATGAGCAGTTCTTC
CDR3: CASSLVLAGGGYEQFF

D: .
J: TRBJ2-3
V: TRBV12-3/TRBV12-4
size: .
DNA: TGTGCCAGCAGTCCACCCCAACATACGCAGTATTTT
CDR3: CASSPPQHTQYF

D: .
J: TRBJ2-1
V: TRBV18
size: .
DNA: TGTGCCAGCTCACCACTCATAGGGACTGACTACAATGAGCAGTTCTTC
CDR3: CASSPLIGTDYNEQFF

D: TRBD1
J: TRBJ2-2
V: TRBV14
size: .
DNA: TGTGCCAGCAGCTTCGGACAGGGTATAATCACCGGGGAGCTGTTTTTT
CDR3: CASSFGQGIITGELFF

D: TRBD2
J: TRBJ2-2
V: TRBV15
size: .
DNA: TGTGCCACCACCGGGACTAGCGGAGCGAACACCGGGGAGCTGTTTTTT
CDR3: CATTGTSGANTGELFF

D: .
J: TRBJ2-2
V: TRBV7-9
size: .
DNA: TGTGCCAGCAGCTTGCCCCCGGGAGAGGCCACCGGGGAGCTGTTTTTT
CDR3: CASSLPPGEATGELFF

D: TRBD2
J: TRBJ2-1
V: TRBV20-1
size: .
DNA: TGCAGTGCTAGGGACGGGGGACTAGCGGGAAGGAATGAGCAGTTCTTC
CDR3: CSARDGGLAGRNEQFF

D: .
J: TRBJ2-3
V: TRBV29-1
size: .
DNA: TGCAGCGTTGAAACAGGCACAGATACGCAGTATTTT
CDR3: CSVETGTDTQYF

D: .
J: TRBJ2-7
V: TRBV9
size: .
DNA: TGTGCCAGCAGCGTAGGTCAAGGGGTGTCCGAGCAGTACTTC
CDR3: CASSVGQGVSEQYF

D: .
J: TRBJ2-5
V: TRBV4-3
size: .
DNA: TGCGCCAGCAGCCAAGAGGGTACCAGAGAGCCGGAGACCCAGTACTTC
CDR3: CASSQEGTREPETQYF

D: TRBD1
J: TRBJ2-7
V: TRBV6-1
size: .
DNA: TGTGCCAGCAGTAGACAGGGGGCGTCTCGGTACGAGCAGTACTTC
CDR3: CASSRQGASRYEQYF

D: .
J: TRBJ2-2
V: TRBV7-8
size: .
DNA: TGTGCCAGCAGCTTAAGTTGGTTTGAGGGGAATAAGACCGGGGAGCTGTTTTTT
CDR3: CASSLSWFEGNKTGELFF

D: TRBD1
J: TRBJ2-1
V: TRBV29-1
size: .
DNA: TGCAGCGTGGGACAGGCTTCCTACAATGAGCAGTTCTTC
CDR3: CSVGQASYNEQFF

D: .
J: TRBJ1-1
V: TRBV3-1
size: .
DNA: TGTGCCAGCAGCCTTGGACCGGGGGACACTGAAGCTTTCTTT
CDR3: CASSLGPGDTEAFF

D: TRBD2
J: TRBJ2-3
V: TRBV7-3
size: .
DNA: TGTGCCAGCAGCCCAGGGGCTAGCGGGAGAACAGATACGCAGTATTTT
CDR3: CASSPGASGRTDTQYF

D: .
J: TRBJ2-7
V: TRBV28
size: .
DNA: TGTGCCAGCAGCTTACTAGCAGGCGAGCAGTACTTC
CDR3: CASSLLAGEQYF

D: .
J: TRBJ2-4
V: TRBV28
size: few
DNA: TGTGCCAGCAGTTTGTCGGGAGTAAAAAACATTCAGTACTTC
CDR3: CASSLSGVKNIQYF

D: .
J: TRBJ2-1
V: TRBV14
size: .
DNA: TGTGCCAGCAGCCAAGATATAGGAGGGCAGTTCTTC
CDR3: CASSQDIGGQFF

D: TRBD2
J: TRBJ2-5
V: TRBV12-3/TRBV12-4
size: once
DNA: TGTGCCAGCAGTGGGGGGGAAGAGACCCAGTACTTC
CDR3: CASSGGEETQYF

D: .
J: TRBJ2-5
V: TRBV7-2
size: .
DNA: TGTGCCAGCAGCTTGACCAAGCAGGAGACCCAGTACTTC
CDR3: CASSLTKQETQYF

D: .
J: TRBJ2-7
V: TRBV7-2
size: .
DNA: TGTGCCAGCAGCTTAGTGGCCAGGGGCTACGAGCAGTACTTC
CDR3: CASSLVARGYEQYF

D: TRBD1
J: TRBJ2-7
V: TRBV30
size: .
DNA: TGTGCCTGGAGTGGGACAGGGGTGGACGAGCAGTACTTC
CDR3: CAWSGTGVDEQYF

D: .
J: TRBJ2-7
V: TRBV7-2
size: .
DNA: TGTGCCAGCAGCCACGGGGGTTTCTACGAGCAGTACTTC
CDR3: CASSHGGFYEQYF

D: .
J: TRBJ2-7
V: TRBV6-8
size: few
DNA: TGTGCCAGCAGTTACACGCAGAGGGACACCGGGGCCTACGAGCAGTACTTC
CDR3: CASSYTQRDTGAYEQYF